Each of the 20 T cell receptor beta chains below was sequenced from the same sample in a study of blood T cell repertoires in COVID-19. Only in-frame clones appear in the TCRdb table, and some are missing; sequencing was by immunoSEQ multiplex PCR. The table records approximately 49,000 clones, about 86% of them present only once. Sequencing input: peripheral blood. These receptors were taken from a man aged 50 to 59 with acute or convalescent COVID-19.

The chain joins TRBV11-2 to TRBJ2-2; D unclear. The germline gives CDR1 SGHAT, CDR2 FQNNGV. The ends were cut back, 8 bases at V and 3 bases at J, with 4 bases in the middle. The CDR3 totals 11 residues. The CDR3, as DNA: TGTGCCAGCTCCTACACCGGGGAGCTGTTTTTT. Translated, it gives CASSYTGELFF. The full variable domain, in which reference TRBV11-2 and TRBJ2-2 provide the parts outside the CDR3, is EAGVAQSPRYKIIEKRQSVAFWCNPISGHATLYWYQQILGQGPKLLIQFQNNGVVDDSQLPKDRFSAERLKGVDSTLKIQPAKLEDSAVYLCASSYTGELFFGEGSRLTVL.

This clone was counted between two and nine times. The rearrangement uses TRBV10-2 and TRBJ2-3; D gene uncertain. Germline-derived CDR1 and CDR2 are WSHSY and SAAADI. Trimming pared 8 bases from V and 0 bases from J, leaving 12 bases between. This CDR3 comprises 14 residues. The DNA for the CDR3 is TGCGCCAGCTCCCGCGGTCCTAGCACAGATACGCAGTATTTT. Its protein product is CASSRGPSTDTQYF.

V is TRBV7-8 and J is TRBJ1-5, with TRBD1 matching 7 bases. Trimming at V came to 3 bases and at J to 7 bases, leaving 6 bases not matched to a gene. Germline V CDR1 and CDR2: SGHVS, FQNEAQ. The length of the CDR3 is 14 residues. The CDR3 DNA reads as TGTGCCAGCAGCTTCAGAGGGACAGTACAGCCCCAGCATTTT. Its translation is CASSFRGTVQPQHF.

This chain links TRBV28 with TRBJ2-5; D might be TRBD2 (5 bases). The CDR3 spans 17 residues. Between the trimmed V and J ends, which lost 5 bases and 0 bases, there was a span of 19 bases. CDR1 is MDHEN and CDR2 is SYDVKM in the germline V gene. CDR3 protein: CASSDPLEATYQETQYF. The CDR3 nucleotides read TGTGCCAGCAGTGACCCTTTGGAGGCAACTTACCAAGAGACCCAGTACTTC.

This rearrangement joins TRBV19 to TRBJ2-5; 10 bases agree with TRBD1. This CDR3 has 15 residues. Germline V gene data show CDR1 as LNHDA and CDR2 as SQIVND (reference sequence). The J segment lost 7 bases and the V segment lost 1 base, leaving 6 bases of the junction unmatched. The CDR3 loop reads CASSIGQGAVGTQYF. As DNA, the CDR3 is TGTGCCAGTAGTATAGGACAGGGGGCTGTCGGGACCCAGTACTTC.

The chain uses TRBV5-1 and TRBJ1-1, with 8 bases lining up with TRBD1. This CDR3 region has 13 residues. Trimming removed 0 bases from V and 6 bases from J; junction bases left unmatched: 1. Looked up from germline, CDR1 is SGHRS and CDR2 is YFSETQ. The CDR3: CASSLVQGAEAFF. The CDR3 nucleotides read TGCGCCAGCAGCTTGGTACAGGGGGCTGAAGCTTTCTTT. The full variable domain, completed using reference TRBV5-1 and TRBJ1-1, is KAGVTQTPRYLIKTRGQQVTLSCSPISGHRSVSWYQQTPGQGLQFLFEYFSETQRNKGNFPGRFSGRQFSNSRSEMNVSTLELGDSALYLCASSLVQGAEAFFGQGTRLTVV.

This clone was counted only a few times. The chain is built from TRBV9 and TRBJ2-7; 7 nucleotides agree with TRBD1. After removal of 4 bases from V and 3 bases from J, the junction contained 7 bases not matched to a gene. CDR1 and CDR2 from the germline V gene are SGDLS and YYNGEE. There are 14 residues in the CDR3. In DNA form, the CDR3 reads TGTGCCAGCAGCCCACAGGGGATCAGCTACGAGCAGTACTTC. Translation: CASSPQGISYEQYF.

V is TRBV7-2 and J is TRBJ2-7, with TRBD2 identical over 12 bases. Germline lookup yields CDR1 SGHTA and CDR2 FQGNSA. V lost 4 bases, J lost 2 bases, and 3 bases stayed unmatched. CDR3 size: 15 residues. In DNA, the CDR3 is TGTGCCAGCAGCTCCACTAGCGGGGGGACCTACGAGCAGTACTTC. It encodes CASSSTSGGTYEQYF.

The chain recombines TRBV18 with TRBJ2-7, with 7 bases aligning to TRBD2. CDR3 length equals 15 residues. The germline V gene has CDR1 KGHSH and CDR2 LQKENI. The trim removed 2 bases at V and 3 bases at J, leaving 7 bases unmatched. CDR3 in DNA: TGTGCCAGCTCACCAGGCGGGGGAGGGAACTACGAGCAGTACTTC. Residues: CASSPGGGGNYEQYF.

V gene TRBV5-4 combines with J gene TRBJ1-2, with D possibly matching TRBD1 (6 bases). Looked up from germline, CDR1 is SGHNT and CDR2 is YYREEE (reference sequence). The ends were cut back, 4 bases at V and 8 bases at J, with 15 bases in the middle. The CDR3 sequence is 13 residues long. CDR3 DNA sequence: TGTGCCAGCAGCGAGGACAGCACGTCAGGCTACACCTTC. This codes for CASSEDSTSGYTF.

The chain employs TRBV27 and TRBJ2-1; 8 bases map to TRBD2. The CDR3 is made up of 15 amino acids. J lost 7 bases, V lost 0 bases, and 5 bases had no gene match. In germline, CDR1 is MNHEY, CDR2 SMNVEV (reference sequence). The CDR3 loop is CASSLSSGNWNEQFF. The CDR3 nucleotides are TGTGCCAGCAGTTTATCTAGCGGGAACTGGAATGAGCAGTTCTTC.

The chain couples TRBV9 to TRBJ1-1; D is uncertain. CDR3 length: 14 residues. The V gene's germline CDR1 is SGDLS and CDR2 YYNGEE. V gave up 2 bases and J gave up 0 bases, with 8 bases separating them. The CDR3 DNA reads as TGTGCCAGCAGCGTCGAGGGAATGAACACTGAAGCTTTCTTT. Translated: CASSVEGMNTEAFF. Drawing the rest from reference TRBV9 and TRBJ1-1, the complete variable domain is DSGVTQTPKHLITATGQRVTLRCSPRSGDLSVYWYQQSLDQGLQFLIQYYNGEERAKGNILERFSAQQFPDLHSELNLSSLELGDSALYFCASSVEGMNTEAFFGQGTRLTVV.

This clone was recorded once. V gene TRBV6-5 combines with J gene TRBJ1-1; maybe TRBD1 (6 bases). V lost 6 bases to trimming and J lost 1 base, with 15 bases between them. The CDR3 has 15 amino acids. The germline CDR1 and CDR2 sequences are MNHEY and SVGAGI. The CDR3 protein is CASRLNRQENTEAFF. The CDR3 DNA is TGTGCCAGCAGGCTAAATCGACAGGAGAACACTGAAGCTTTCTTT.

CDR3 loop: CASSGQLEQYF. In DNA, the CDR3 is TGTGCCAGCAGTGGGCAACTCGAGCAGTACTTC. This rearrangement joins TRBV11-1 to TRBJ2-7; D call uncertain. Trimming removed 6 bases at V and 6 bases at J, with 9 bases between. Looked up from germline, CDR1 is SGHAT and CDR2 is FQDESV (reference sequence). The CDR3 consists of 11 residues.

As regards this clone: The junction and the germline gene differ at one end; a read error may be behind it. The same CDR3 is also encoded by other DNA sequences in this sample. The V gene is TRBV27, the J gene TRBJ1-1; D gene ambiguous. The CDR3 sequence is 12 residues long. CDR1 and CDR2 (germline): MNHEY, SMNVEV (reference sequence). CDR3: CASRLTETDAFF. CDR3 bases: TGTGCCAGCAGATTAACTGAGACTGACGCTTTCTTT.

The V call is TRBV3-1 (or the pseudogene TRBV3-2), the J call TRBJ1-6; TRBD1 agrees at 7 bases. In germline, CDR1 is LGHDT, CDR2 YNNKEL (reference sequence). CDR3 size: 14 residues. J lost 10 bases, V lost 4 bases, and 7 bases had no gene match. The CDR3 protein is CASSLATGLSPLHF. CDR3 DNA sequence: TGTGCCAGCAGCCTCGCGACAGGGTTGTCACCCCTCCACTTT.

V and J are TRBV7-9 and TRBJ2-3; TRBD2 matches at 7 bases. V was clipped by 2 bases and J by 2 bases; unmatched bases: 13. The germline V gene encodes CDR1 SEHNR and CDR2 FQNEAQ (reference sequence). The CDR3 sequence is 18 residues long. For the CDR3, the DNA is TGTGCCAGCAGCTTACGTCTGGGGGGAGGGCCATCCACAGATACGCAGTATTTT. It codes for CASSLRLGGGPSTDTQYF.

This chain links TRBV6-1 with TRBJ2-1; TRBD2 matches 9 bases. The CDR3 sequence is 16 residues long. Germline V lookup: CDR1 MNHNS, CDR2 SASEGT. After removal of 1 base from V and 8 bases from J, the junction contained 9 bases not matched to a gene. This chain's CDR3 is CASSEVTSGNRDEQFF. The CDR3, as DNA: TGTGCCAGCAGTGAAGTGACTAGCGGAAACAGGGATGAGCAGTTCTTC.

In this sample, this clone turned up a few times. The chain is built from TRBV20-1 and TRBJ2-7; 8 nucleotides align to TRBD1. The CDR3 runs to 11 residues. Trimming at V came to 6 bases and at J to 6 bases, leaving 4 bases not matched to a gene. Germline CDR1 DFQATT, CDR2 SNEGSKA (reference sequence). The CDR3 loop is CSARGQGEQYF. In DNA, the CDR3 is TGCAGTGCCCGCGGACAGGGCGAGCAGTACTTC.

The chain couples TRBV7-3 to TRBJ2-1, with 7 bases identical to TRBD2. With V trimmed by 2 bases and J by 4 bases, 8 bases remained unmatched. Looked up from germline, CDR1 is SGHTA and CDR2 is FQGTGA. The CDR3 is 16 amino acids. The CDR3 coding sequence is TGTGCCAGCAGCTTAGACGGACTAGTGGGTTACAATGAGCAGTTCTTC. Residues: CASSLDGLVGYNEQFF.